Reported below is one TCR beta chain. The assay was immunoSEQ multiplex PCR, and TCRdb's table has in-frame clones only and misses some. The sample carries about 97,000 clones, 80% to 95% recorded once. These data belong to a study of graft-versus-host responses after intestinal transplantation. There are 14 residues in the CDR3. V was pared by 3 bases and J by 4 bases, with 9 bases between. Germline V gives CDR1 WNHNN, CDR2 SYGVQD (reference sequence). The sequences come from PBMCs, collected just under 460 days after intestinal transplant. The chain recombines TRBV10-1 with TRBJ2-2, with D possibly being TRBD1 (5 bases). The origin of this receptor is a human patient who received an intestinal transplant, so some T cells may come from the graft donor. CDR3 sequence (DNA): TGCGCCAGCAGTGAAGCAGGGTTCACCGGGGAGCTGTTTTTT. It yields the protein CASSEAGFTGELFF.